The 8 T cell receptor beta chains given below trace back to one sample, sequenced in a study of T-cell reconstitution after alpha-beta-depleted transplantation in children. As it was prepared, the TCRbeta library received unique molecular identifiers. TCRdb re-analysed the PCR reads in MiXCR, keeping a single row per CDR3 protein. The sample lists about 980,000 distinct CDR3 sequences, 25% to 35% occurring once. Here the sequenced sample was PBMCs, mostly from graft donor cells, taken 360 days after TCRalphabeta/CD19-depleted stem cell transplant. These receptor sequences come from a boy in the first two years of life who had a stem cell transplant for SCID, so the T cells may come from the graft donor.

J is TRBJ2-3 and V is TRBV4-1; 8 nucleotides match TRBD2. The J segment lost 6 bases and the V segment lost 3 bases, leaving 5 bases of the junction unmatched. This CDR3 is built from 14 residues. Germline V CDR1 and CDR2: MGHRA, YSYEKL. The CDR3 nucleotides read TGCGCCAGCAGCCAGGGCATAGCGGGGGATACGCAGTATTTT. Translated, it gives CASSQGIAGDTQYF.

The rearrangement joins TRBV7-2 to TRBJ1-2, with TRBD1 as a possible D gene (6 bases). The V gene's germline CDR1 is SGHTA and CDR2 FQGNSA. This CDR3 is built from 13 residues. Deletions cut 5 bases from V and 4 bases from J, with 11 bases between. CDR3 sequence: CASSPRGSYGYTF. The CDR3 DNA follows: TGTGCCAGCAGCCCCAGGGGCAGCTATGGCTACACCTTC.

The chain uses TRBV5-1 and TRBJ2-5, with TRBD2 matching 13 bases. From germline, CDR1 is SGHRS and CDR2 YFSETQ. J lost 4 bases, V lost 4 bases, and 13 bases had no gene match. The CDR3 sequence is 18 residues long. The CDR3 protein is CASSPGTSGVSARETQYF. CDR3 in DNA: TGCGCCAGCAGCCCGGGGACTAGCGGGGTTTCGGCGCGAGAGACCCAGTACTTC.

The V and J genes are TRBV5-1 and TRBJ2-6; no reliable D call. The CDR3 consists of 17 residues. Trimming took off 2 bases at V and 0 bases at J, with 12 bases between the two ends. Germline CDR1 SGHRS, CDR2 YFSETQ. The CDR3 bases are TGCGCCAGCAGCTTTTCCCCGGCGGTCTCTGGGGCCAACGTCCTGACTTTC. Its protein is CASSFSPAVSGANVLTF. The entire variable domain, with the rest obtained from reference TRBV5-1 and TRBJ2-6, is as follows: KAGVTQTPRYLIKTRGQQVTLSCSPISGHRSVSWYQQTPGQGLQFLFEYFSETQRNKGNFPGRFSGRQFSNSRSEMNVSTLELGDSALYLCASSFSPAVSGANVLTFGAGSRLTVL.

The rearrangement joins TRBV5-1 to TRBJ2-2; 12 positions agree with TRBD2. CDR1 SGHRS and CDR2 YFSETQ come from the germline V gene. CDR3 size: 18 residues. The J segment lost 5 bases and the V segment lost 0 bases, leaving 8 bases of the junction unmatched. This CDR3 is CASSLGLAGDRGTGELFF. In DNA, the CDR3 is TGCGCCAGCAGCTTGGGACTAGCGGGGGACCGAGGAACCGGGGAGCTGTTTTTT.

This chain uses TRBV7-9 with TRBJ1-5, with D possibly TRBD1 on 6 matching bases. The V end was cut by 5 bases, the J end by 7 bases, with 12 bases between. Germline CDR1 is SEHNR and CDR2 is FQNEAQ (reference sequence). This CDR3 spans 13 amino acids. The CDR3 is CASSPQGGQPQHF. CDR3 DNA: TGTGCCAGCAGCCCACAGGGTGGGCAGCCCCAGCATTTT.

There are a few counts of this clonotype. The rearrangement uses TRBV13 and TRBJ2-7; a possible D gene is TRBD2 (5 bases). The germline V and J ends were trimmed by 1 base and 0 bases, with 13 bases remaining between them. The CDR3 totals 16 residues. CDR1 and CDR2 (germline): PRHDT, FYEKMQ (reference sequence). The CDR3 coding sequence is TGTGCCAGCAGCTTAGCAGGTCCTGGGAGCTCCTACGAGCAGTACTTC. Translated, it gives CASSLAGPGSSYEQYF.

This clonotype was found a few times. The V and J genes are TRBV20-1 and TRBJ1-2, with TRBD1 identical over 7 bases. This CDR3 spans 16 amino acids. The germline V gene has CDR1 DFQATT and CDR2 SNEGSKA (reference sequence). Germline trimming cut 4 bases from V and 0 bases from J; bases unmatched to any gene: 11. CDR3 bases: TGCAGTGCTACCCTCTTGACAGGGACCACTAACTATGGCTACACCTTC. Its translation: CSATLLTGTTNYGYTF.